This T cell receptor (beta chain) stems from a study of CD8 T cells in ankylosing spondylitis. Study-wide findings and caveats: Ankylosing spondylitis blood appeared to carry a characteristic TCR beta motif of roughly eight highly homologous variants. Prior work had noted some motif variants in reactive arthritis blood and synovial fluid. Researchers report that disease-linked clones proved CD8+ and relatively rare in peripheral blood.

TCRdb analysed the 5' RACE reads with MiXCR anew, one entry per CDR3 protein. The repertoire includes about 330,000 distinct CDR3 sequences, roughly 8% of them detected once, and 14% to 15% sits in the top ten. This CDR3 spans 13 amino acids. V was pared by 6 bases and J by 2 bases, with 10 bases between. Germline values: CDR1 SEHNR, CDR2 FQNEAQ (reference sequence). This clonotype was observed many times. Its antigen remains unidentified. The genes are TRBV7-9 and TRBJ2-5, with D tentatively TRBD2 (5 bases). Sequenced sample: blood, either unsorted or a sorted T cell fraction (not recorded which). The TCR was taken from a male donor with ankylosing spondylitis. The CDR3 reads CASRRTGQETQYF. The CDR3 bases are TGTGCCAGCAGGAGGACTGGACAAGAGACCCAGTACTTC.